The rows below give T cell receptor beta chains drawn from one sample of a study of T cell responses to AZD1222 COVID-19 vaccine. Assay used: immunoSEQ multiplex PCR; TCRdb lists only in-frame clones, some missing. The sample lists 60,000 to 90,000 clones; around 80% were seen once. Sequences were derived from peripheral blood, sampled 28 days after the second dose of the MenACWY control vaccine. These receptors came from an adult who received the MenACWY meningococcal vaccine as a control. Both conserved end residues are part of each CDR3. Each record gives: V gene, clone size, J gene, D gene, CDR3 DNA, CDR3 protein. The D gene is left open where the match is weak. Clone sizes are given selectively: once, few, many, or a class where the clone is expanded.

v_call: TRBV3-1/TRBV3-2; clone_size: -; j_call: TRBJ1-1; d_call: -; cdr3_nt: TGTGCCAGCAGCCAGGGGCCCCGGGCAGGGAACACTGAAGCTTTCTTT; cdr3_aa: CASSQGPRAGNTEAFF
v_call: TRBV28; clone_size: -; j_call: TRBJ2-3; d_call: -; cdr3_nt: TGTGCCAGCAGCGAAAGGGGCACAGATACGCAGTATTTT; cdr3_aa: CASSERGTDTQYF
v_call: TRBV28; clone_size: few; j_call: TRBJ1-5; d_call: TRBD1; cdr3_nt: TGTGCCAGCAGTGGGACAGGGCGGATCGAGCCCCAGCATTTT; cdr3_aa: CASSGTGRIEPQHF
v_call: TRBV5-1; clone_size: -; j_call: TRBJ1-1; d_call: -; cdr3_nt: TGCGCCAGCAGCTCCTTATCCGACCCGAACACTGAAGCTTTCTTT; cdr3_aa: CASSSLSDPNTEAFF
v_call: TRBV6-2/TRBV6-3; clone_size: -; j_call: TRBJ2-3; d_call: TRBD2; cdr3_nt: TGTGCCAGCAGTGTAGCGGGGCCCACAGATACGCAGTATTTT; cdr3_aa: CASSVAGPTDTQYF
v_call: TRBV4-3; clone_size: -; j_call: TRBJ2-2; d_call: -; cdr3_nt: TGCGCCAGCAGCCAAGACTTCGCGAACACCGGGGAGCTGTTTTTT; cdr3_aa: CASSQDFANTGELFF
v_call: TRBV9; clone_size: -; j_call: TRBJ2-6; d_call: -; cdr3_nt: TGTGCCAGCAGCGCCCACTCTGGGGCCAACGTCCTGACTTTC; cdr3_aa: CASSAHSGANVLTF
v_call: TRBV6-5; clone_size: -; j_call: TRBJ1-1; d_call: TRBD1; cdr3_nt: TGTGCCAGCAGCGACAGGGGTGTCACTGAAGCTTTCTTT; cdr3_aa: CASSDRGVTEAFF
v_call: TRBV6-2/TRBV6-3; clone_size: -; j_call: TRBJ1-1; d_call: TRBD1; cdr3_nt: TGTGCCAGCAGTTCAAGGAGGGACAGGGGGCAAGGGAACACTGAAGCTTTCTTT; cdr3_aa: CASSSRRDRGQGNTEAFF
v_call: TRBV15; clone_size: -; j_call: TRBJ1-4; d_call: TRBD1; cdr3_nt: TGTGCCACCCGACAGGGGCGTGAAAAACTGTTTTTT; cdr3_aa: CATRQGREKLFF
v_call: TRBV11-2; clone_size: -; j_call: TRBJ1-4; d_call: -; cdr3_nt: TGTGCCAGCAGCCTCCGACAGGTCGAAAAACTGTTTTTT; cdr3_aa: CASSLRQVEKLFF
v_call: TRBV2; clone_size: -; j_call: TRBJ2-7; d_call: -; cdr3_nt: TGTGCCAGCAGGGGGGGTTACGAGCAGTACTTC; cdr3_aa: CASRGGYEQYF
v_call: TRBV11-2; clone_size: few; j_call: TRBJ2-1; d_call: -; cdr3_nt: TGTGCCAGCAGCTTAGATCGAAGTGGGAGGAGGCAGTTCTTC; cdr3_aa: CASSLDRSGRRQFF
v_call: TRBV3-1/TRBV3-2; clone_size: -; j_call: TRBJ2-3; d_call: -; cdr3_nt: TGTGCCAGCAGCCAAGAATCGGCCAGGGATGGTACGCAGTATTTT; cdr3_aa: CASSQESARDGTQYF
v_call: TRBV5-8; clone_size: -; j_call: TRBJ2-3; d_call: -; cdr3_nt: TGTGCCAGCAGCTTAAGGGGCTACCCCACAGATACGCAGTATTTT; cdr3_aa: CASSLRGYPTDTQYF
v_call: TRBV11-2; clone_size: -; j_call: TRBJ1-5; d_call: -; cdr3_nt: TGTGCCAGCAGCTTAGGCAGCGATCAGCCCCAGCATTTT; cdr3_aa: CASSLGSDQPQHF
v_call: TRBV10-3; clone_size: -; j_call: TRBJ1-1; d_call: TRBD1; cdr3_nt: TGTGCCATCAAATCAGGGGGCGCAGTCACTGAAGCTTTCTTT; cdr3_aa: CAIKSGGAVTEAFF
v_call: TRBV7-2; clone_size: few; j_call: TRBJ1-5; d_call: -; cdr3_nt: TGTGCCAGCAGCTTAAATACGGGTTCCGGGGGGCCCCAGCATTTT; cdr3_aa: CASSLNTGSGGPQHF
v_call: TRBV6-5; clone_size: -; j_call: TRBJ2-3; d_call: -; cdr3_nt: TGTGCCAGCAGGTACGTGGAGGGAGCAGATACGCAGTATTTT; cdr3_aa: CASRYVEGADTQYF
v_call: TRBV30; clone_size: -; j_call: TRBJ1-4; d_call: -; cdr3_nt: TGTGCCTGGAGTATCGTAGGCGAAAAACTGTTTTTT; cdr3_aa: CAWSIVGEKLFF
v_call: TRBV19; clone_size: -; j_call: TRBJ1-1; d_call: -; cdr3_nt: TGTGCCACGGGGCAGGGCATCGCTGAAGCTTTCTTT; cdr3_aa: CATGQGIAEAFF
v_call: TRBV3-1/TRBV3-2; clone_size: -; j_call: TRBJ1-3; d_call: -; cdr3_nt: TGTGCCAGCAGCCAAGATCAAAAAGGTACGGCTGGAAACACCATATATTTT; cdr3_aa: CASSQDQKGTAGNTIYF
v_call: TRBV2; clone_size: -; j_call: TRBJ2-7; d_call: -; cdr3_nt: TGTGCCAGCAGTGAGCCGGGTCTCCTGGGGGAGCAGTACTTC; cdr3_aa: CASSEPGLLGEQYF
v_call: TRBV5-1; clone_size: -; j_call: TRBJ1-1; d_call: -; cdr3_nt: TGCGCCAGCAGGCTCGGGCTGAACACTGAAGCTTTCTTT; cdr3_aa: CASRLGLNTEAFF
v_call: TRBV29-1; clone_size: -; j_call: TRBJ1-4; d_call: TRBD1; cdr3_nt: TGCAGCGTTAAGGACAGGGTGGATGAAAAACTGTTTTTT; cdr3_aa: CSVKDRVDEKLFF
v_call: TRBV7-2; clone_size: -; j_call: TRBJ1-6; d_call: -; cdr3_nt: TGTGCCAGCAGCTCGCAGGGCGGTAATTCACCCCTCCACTTT; cdr3_aa: CASSSQGGNSPLHF
v_call: TRBV5-1; clone_size: -; j_call: TRBJ2-7; d_call: -; cdr3_nt: TGCGCCAGCAGCTTGGCCGGGGGAACCGAACAGGGCGAGCAGTACTTC; cdr3_aa: CASSLAGGTEQGEQYF
v_call: TRBV7-9; clone_size: -; j_call: TRBJ2-4; d_call: -; cdr3_nt: TGTGCCAGCAGCTTAAATACAGGGCTAGCCAAAAACATTCAGTACTTC; cdr3_aa: CASSLNTGLAKNIQYF
v_call: TRBV24-1; clone_size: -; j_call: TRBJ2-1; d_call: -; cdr3_nt: TGTGCCACCAGTGACTCGACAGAGAACAATGAGCAGTTCTTC; cdr3_aa: CATSDSTENNEQFF
v_call: TRBV15; clone_size: -; j_call: TRBJ2-2; d_call: -; cdr3_nt: TGTGCCACCAGCAGAGACAGGGGTAACACCGGGGAGCTGTTTTTT; cdr3_aa: CATSRDRGNTGELFF
v_call: TRBV19; clone_size: -; j_call: TRBJ2-7; d_call: TRBD2; cdr3_nt: TGTGCCAGTAGCCACGGGACTAGCGGCTCCTACGAGCAGTACTTC; cdr3_aa: CASSHGTSGSYEQYF
v_call: TRBV4-3; clone_size: -; j_call: TRBJ1-2; d_call: -; cdr3_nt: TGCGCCAGCAGCCAAGATGCCGCTTTAACCGGCTACACCTTC; cdr3_aa: CASSQDAALTGYTF